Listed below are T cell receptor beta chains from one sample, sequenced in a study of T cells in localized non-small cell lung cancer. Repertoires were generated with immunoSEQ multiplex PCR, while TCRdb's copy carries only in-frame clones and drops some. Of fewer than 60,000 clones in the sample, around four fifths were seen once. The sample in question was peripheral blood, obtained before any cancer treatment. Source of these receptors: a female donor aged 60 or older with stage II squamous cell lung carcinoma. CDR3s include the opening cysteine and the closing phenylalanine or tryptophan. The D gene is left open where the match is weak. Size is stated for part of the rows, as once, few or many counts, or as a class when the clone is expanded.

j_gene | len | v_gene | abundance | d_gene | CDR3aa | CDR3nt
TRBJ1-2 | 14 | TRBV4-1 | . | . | CASTFDRLNYGYTF | TGCGCCAGCACCTTTGACAGGCTTAACTATGGCTACACCTTC
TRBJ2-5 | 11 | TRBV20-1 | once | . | CSARRGETQYF | TGCAGTGCTCGGAGAGGGGAGACCCAGTACTTC
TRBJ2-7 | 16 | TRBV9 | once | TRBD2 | CASSVTPTGGPYEQYF | TGTGCCAGCAGCGTAACCCCAACGGGGGGACCCTACGAGCAGTACTTC
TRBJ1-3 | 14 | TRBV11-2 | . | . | CASSPITPGNTIYF | TGTGCCAGCAGCCCTATCACACCTGGAAACACCATATATTTT
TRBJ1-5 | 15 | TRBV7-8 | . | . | CASSLSDSINQPQHF | TGTGCCAGCAGCTTGTCGGACAGCATAAATCAGCCCCAGCATTTT
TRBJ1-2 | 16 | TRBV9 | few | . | CASSVGEVWGARGYTF | TGTGCCAGCAGCGTAGGGGAGGTGTGGGGGGCAAGAGGCTACACCTTC
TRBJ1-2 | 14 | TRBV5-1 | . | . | CASSLDGGGRGYTF | TGCGCCAGCAGCTTGGATGGTGGGGGTCGCGGCTACACCTTC
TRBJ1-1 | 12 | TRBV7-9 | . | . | CASSSDSEGAFF | TGTGCCAGCAGCTCCGACTCCGAAGGTGCTTTCTTT
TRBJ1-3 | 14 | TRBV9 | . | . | CASSIYRSGNTIYF | TGTGCCAGCAGCATCTACAGATCTGGAAACACCATATATTTT
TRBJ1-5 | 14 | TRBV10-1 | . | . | CASSESIGNQPQHF | TGCGCCAGCAGTGAGTCGATCGGGAATCAGCCCCAGCATTTT
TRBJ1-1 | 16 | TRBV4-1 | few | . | CASSQESAQGSPEAFF | TGCGCCAGCAGCCAAGAGTCAGCTCAGGGGTCTCCTGAAGCTTTCTTT